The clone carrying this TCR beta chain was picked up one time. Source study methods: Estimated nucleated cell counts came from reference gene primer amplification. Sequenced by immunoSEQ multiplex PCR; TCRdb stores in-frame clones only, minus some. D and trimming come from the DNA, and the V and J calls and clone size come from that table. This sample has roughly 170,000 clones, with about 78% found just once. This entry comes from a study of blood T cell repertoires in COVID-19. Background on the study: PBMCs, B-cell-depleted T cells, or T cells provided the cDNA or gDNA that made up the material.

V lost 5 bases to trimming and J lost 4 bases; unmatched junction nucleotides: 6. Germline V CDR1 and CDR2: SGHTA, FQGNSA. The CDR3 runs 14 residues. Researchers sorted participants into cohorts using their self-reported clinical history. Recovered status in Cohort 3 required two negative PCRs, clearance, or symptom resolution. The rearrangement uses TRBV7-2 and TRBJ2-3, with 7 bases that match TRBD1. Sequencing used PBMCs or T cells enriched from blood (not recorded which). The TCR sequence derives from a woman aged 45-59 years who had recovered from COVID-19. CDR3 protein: CASSREQGPDTQYF. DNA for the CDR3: TGTGCCAGCAGCCGCGAACAGGGGCCAGATACGCAGTATTTT.